This T cell receptor beta chain originates from a study of T cell changes during pregnancy in multiple sclerosis. In germline, CDR1 is MRHNA, CDR2 SNTAGT. Trimming pared 3 bases from V and 2 bases from J, leaving 12 bases between. The CDR3 extends over 15 amino acids. Some clones are missing from TCRdb's copy, which holds only in-frame ones; the method was immunoSEQ multiplex PCR. The sample yields tens of thousands of clones, 90% to 95% seen once. The sample consisted of CD8+ T cells from peripheral blood mononuclear cells, taken in the third trimester of pregnancy. The V call is TRBV6-4, the J call TRBJ2-3; the D is unclear. This sequence was found in a female donor with multiple sclerosis, enrolled in a pregnancy study. As DNA, the CDR3 is TGTGCCAGCAGTGAAGGTGACGGAGACACAGATACGCAGTATTTT. Residues: CASSEGDGDTDTQYF.